A single sample is the source of the 12 T cell receptor beta chains below, sequenced in a study of CD8+CD57+ T cells in acquired aplastic anemia. TCR beta VDJ and CDR3 were profiled, and genomic DNA was the template. Using its own MiXCR run on the reads, TCRdb lists one record per CDR3 protein. Counted here are over 150,000 distinct CDR3 sequences, around 40% occurring once; the ten biggest clones make up 0.9% to 1.2%. Sequenced input: sorted CD4+, CD8+, or CD8+CD57+ T cells (not recorded which) from PBMCs. The receptor set was obtained from a human donor in good health.

This clonotype was detected ten times or more. V usage is TRBV24-1 and J usage is TRBJ2-1; 7 bases are shared with TRBD2. This CDR3 has 13 amino acids. V shed 2 bases and J 9 bases; nucleotides not matched to a gene: 3. Germline assignment: CDR1 KGHDR and CDR2 SFDVKD. The CDR3 sequence is CATSDSLAGEQFF. Written as DNA, the CDR3 is TGTGCCACCAGTGATTCCTTAGCGGGTGAGCAGTTCTTC.

The chain combines TRBV7-6 with TRBJ2-1; 8 bases line up with TRBD2. After removal of 4 bases from V and 10 bases from J, the junction contained 6 bases not matched to a gene. Germline V CDR1 and CDR2: SGHVS, FNYEAQ. The CDR3 loop spans 13 amino acids. CDR3 loop: CASSSAGAGEQFF. CDR3 coding DNA: TGTGCCAGCAGCTCAGCGGGAGCTGGGGAGCAGTTCTTC. Based on the CDR3 plus reference TRBV7-6 and TRBJ2-1, the full variable domain is GAGVSQSPRYKVTKRGQDVALRCDPISGHVSLYWYRQALGQGPEFLTYFNYEAQQDKSGLPNDRFSAERPEGSISTLTIQRTEQRDSAMYRCASSSAGAGEQFFGPGTRLTVL.

The chain carries TRBV4-2 and TRBJ2-1; TRBD2 might be the D (5 bases). CDR1 is LGHNA, CDR2 YNFKEQ, per germline. Trimming took off 10 bases at V and 6 bases at J, with 25 bases between the two ends. The CDR3 runs 16 residues. The CDR3 DNA reads as TGTGCCACCTCGAGGAGTTTGAGTGGGAGATTCAATGAGCAGTTCTTC. Its translation: CATSRSLSGRFNEQFF.

In its sample, this clonotype was seen once. Lacking the conserved final phenylalanine or tryptophan, this CDR3 likely reflects a read error. The chain uses TRBV5-1 and TRBJ2-7; D possibly matches TRBD1 or TRBD2 (5 bases each). This CDR3 has 15 residues. CDR1 and CDR2 from the germline V gene are SGHRS and YFSETQ. The V end was cut by 4 bases, the J end by 2 bases, with 16 bases between. This CDR3 is CASSLYGDGTYEQYS. In DNA, the CDR3 is TGCGCCAGCAGCCTCTACGGGGACGGAACCTACGAGCAGTACTCC.

The chain uses TRBV7-6 and TRBJ2-1, with a possible D match to TRBD1 (6 bases). The V and J ends lost 7 bases and 7 bases respectively, with 14 bases between them. This CDR3 comprises 13 residues. The germline V gene encodes CDR1 SGHVS and CDR2 FNYEAQ. The CDR3 protein is CASTMRGTNEQFF. Written as DNA, the CDR3 is TGTGCCAGCACCATGAGGGGGACAAATGAGCAGTTCTTC.

The sample holds many counts of this clonotype. The rearrangement uses TRBV7-6 and TRBJ1-5, with D possibly matching TRBD1 (5 bases). The germline V and J ends were trimmed by 3 bases and 2 bases, with 5 bases remaining between them. The CDR3 runs to 13 residues. The V gene's germline CDR1 is SGHVS and CDR2 FNYEAQ. Here the CDR3 reads CASSLTGNQPQHF. CDR3 DNA sequence: TGTGCCAGCAGCTTGACAGGCAATCAGCCCCAGCATTTT.

This clonotype was recorded at least ten times. This chain links TRBV12-3 or TRBV12-4 with TRBJ1-2, with 8 bases that match TRBD1. This CDR3 is built from 14 residues. With V trimmed by 5 bases and J by 8 bases, 10 bases remained unmatched. This CDR3 reads CASSKTGQAGGYTF. DNA of the CDR3: TGTGCCAGCAGTAAAACGGGACAGGCGGGAGGCTACACCTTC.

The V call is TRBV6-1, the J call TRBJ1-6, with TRBD1 matching over 7 bases. Per the germline V gene, CDR1 is MNHNS and CDR2 is SASEGT. Trimming removed 7 bases from V and 9 bases from J; junction bases left unmatched: 6. CDR3 length: 13 residues. The CDR3 loop reads CASKTGEGSPLHF. The CDR3 coding sequence is TGTGCCAGCAAAACAGGGGAGGGTTCACCCCTCCACTTT.

There are a few counts of this clonotype. The conserved final phenylalanine or tryptophan is absent from the CDR3, which likely points to a read error. It is unclear where the CDR3 begins or ends on the DNA, so no DNA is shown, and the CDR3 is as TCRdb lists it. The rearrangement links TRBV11-3 to TRBJ2-7. Germline CDR1 and CDR2: SGHNT and YENEEA. The CDR3 is 8 residues long, counting both termini. CDR3: CASSESPQ.

This clonotype was counted once. A clone one base away is much larger, so this may be a read error. V gene TRBV14 combines with J gene TRBJ1-2; the D gene is possibly TRBD1 (5 bases). Germline CDR1 is SGHDN and CDR2 is FVKESK. The CDR3 has 17 amino acids. CDR3 region: CAGSQELGPLANYGYTF. DNA of the CDR3: TGTGCCGGCAGCCAAGAACTGGGGCCGTTAGCTAACTATGGCTACACCTTC.

In the case of this clonotype: A much more abundant neighbour one base away suggests this may be a read error. This chain links TRBV4-2 with TRBJ2-2; TRBD2 is a possible D gene (6 bases). This CDR3 has 17 amino acids. V was trimmed by 8 bases and J by 5 bases, leaving 24 bases between them. The germline V gene encodes CDR1 LGHNA and CDR2 YNFKEQ. The CDR3 loop reads CASGTSRAPRLTGELFF. In DNA, the CDR3 is TGTGCCAGCGGCACTAGCAGGGCCCCAAGGTTGACCGGGGAGCTGTTTTTT.

The V and J genes are TRBV14 and TRBJ2-4; 15 bases align to TRBD2. V shed 1 base, J shed 10 bases, and the junction held 2 bases outside the gene matches. There are 15 residues in the CDR3. Germline V gives CDR1 SGHDN, CDR2 FVKESK. The CDR3 DNA reads TGTGCCAGCAGCCAAGCGGGACTAGCGGGGGGAATTCAGTACTTC. It translates to CASSQAGLAGGIQYF.